These 26 T cell receptor beta chains came from one sample sequenced in a study of blood T cell repertoires in COVID-19. TCRdb's copy holds only in-frame clones and misses some; the assay was immunoSEQ multiplex PCR. The sample has some 150,000 clones; about 84% are singletons. The sample consisted of PBMCs or T cells enriched from blood (not recorded which). The receptor set was obtained from a woman aged 18-29 years who had been exposed to COVID-19.

Only a few counts were recorded for this clone. This sequence joins TRBV29-1 and TRBJ2-6, with TRBD2 matching over 7 bases. This CDR3 is built from 16 residues. Germline trimming cut 6 bases from V and 4 bases from J; bases unmatched to any gene: 12. From germline, CDR1 is SQVTM and CDR2 ANQGSEA. The CDR3 is CSVPNFGGSGANVLTF. The CDR3 nucleotides are TGCAGCGTACCCAACTTCGGCGGGAGCGGGGCCAACGTCCTGACTTTC.

Only one count was recorded for this clone. The J gene is TRBJ2-7, the V gene TRBV15; no firm D call. Germline CDR1 and CDR2: LNHNV and YYDKDF (reference sequence). With 0 bases removed from V and 5 bases from J, the gap between germline ends came to 8 bases. The CDR3 spans 13 residues. The CDR3 reads CATSRDLVDEQYF. In nucleotides, the CDR3 is TGTGCCACCAGCAGAGATCTCGTCGACGAGCAGTACTTC. The full variable domain, completed using reference TRBV15 and TRBJ2-7, is DAMVIQNPRYQVTQFGKPVTLSCSQTLNHNVMYWYQQKSSQAPKLLFHYYDKDFNNEADTPDNFQSRRPNTSFCFLDIRSPGLGDTAMYLCATSRDLVDEQYFGPGTRLTVT.

J is TRBJ2-7 and V is TRBV19; weak D call: TRBD1 (6 bases). Germline CDR1 reads LNHDA; CDR2 reads SQIVND (reference sequence). The germline V and J ends were trimmed by 4 bases and 5 bases, with 9 bases remaining between them. The CDR3 has 12 amino acids. The CDR3 sequence: CASSTGAHEQYF. The CDR3 bases are TGTGCCAGTAGTACAGGGGCCCACGAGCAGTACTTC.

The CDR3 is CATSSRQGNTDTQYF. The CDR3 coding sequence is TGTGCCACCAGCAGCCGACAGGGGAATACAGATACGCAGTATTTT. This rearrangement joins TRBV15 to TRBJ2-3; 8 bases match TRBD1. Per the germline V gene, CDR1 is LNHNV and CDR2 is YYDKDF (reference sequence). V gave up 3 bases and J gave up 3 bases; unmatched junction bases: 5. CDR3 length: 15 amino acids.

The CDR3 coding sequence is TGTGCCAGCAGCCGGGACATCTATGGCTACACCTTC. Protein product: CASSRDIYGYTF. This sequence joins TRBV7-9 and TRBJ1-2; the D gene is possibly TRBD1 (6 bases). CDR1 is SEHNR, CDR2 FQNEAQ, per germline (reference sequence). The CDR3 extends over 12 amino acids. With 5 bases removed from V and 4 bases from J, the gap between germline ends came to 8 bases.

This clone was seen only a few times. V gene TRBV30 combines with J gene TRBJ1-1; D gene uncertain. V gave up 5 bases and J gave up 6 bases, with 10 bases separating them. The CDR3 runs to 11 residues. Germline assignment: CDR1 GTSNPN and CDR2 SVGIG (reference sequence). The CDR3 loop reads CAWRREAEAFF. The CDR3 DNA follows: TGTGCCTGGCGGCGGGAGGCTGAAGCTTTCTTT. Using reference TRBV30 and TRBJ1-1 for the parts outside the CDR3, the full variable domain is SQTIHQWPATLVQPVGSPLSLECTVEGTSNPNLYWYRQAAGRGLQLLFYSVGIGQISSEVPQNLSASRPQDRQFILSSKKLLLSDSGFYLCAWRREAEAFFGQGTRLTVV.

J is TRBJ1-1 and V is TRBV1; TRBD1 was called by the table and not checked on the DNA. TRBV1 is recorded as a pseudogene. CDR3 length equals 17 residues. The CDR3 DNA reads TGCACCAGCACCCGACCGGGACAGGGGGCGCGTATCGCTGAAGCTTTCTTT. It specifies CTSTRPGQGARIAEAFF.

The chain employs TRBV9 and TRBJ1-1; TRBD1 might be the D (6 bases). The V end was cut by 3 bases, the J end by 4 bases, with 13 bases between. Germline CDR1 and CDR2: SGDLS and YYNGEE. CDR3 length: 14 residues. The CDR3 here is CASSAHTGPTEAFF. The CDR3 DNA follows: TGTGCCAGCAGCGCACACACAGGGCCCACTGAAGCTTTCTTT.

The rearrangement links TRBV7-9 to TRBJ2-3; TRBD1 matches 8 bases. V gave up 5 bases and J gave up 0 bases; unmatched junction bases: 10. Germline lookup yields CDR1 SEHNR and CDR2 FQNEAQ (reference sequence). CDR3 size: 17 residues. CDR3 protein: CASSPTDRASSTDTQYF. CDR3 bases: TGTGCCAGCAGCCCAACGGACAGGGCTTCAAGCACAGATACGCAGTATTTT.

The gene calls are TRBV28 and TRBJ1-4; D may be TRBD1 (5 bases). The V gene lost 2 bases and the J gene lost 2 bases, with 9 bases spanning the gap. Germline-derived CDR1 and CDR2 are MDHEN and SYDVKM. The length of the CDR3 is 15 residues. The CDR3 DNA reads TGTGCCAGCAGTTTAGGGCCAGGGACTAATGAAAAACTGTTTTTT. Protein: CASSLGPGTNEKLFF.

The rearrangement links TRBV7-8 to TRBJ2-2; D is ambiguous. Trimming took 1 base from V and 7 from J, leaving 7 bases between them. The germline gives CDR1 SGHVS, CDR2 FQNEAQ. The CDR3 has 13 residues. The CDR3 reads CASSLGLVGELFF. CDR3 in DNA: TGTGCCAGCAGCTTAGGGCTGGTCGGGGAGCTGTTTTTT. Supplemented by reference TRBV7-8 and TRBJ2-2, the full variable domain reads GAGVSQSPRYKVAKRGQDVALRCDPISGHVSLFWYQQALGQGPEFLTYFQNEAQLDKSGLPSDRFFAERPEGSVSTLKIQRTQQEDSAVYLCASSLGLVGELFFGEGSRLTVL.

The chain employs TRBV7-8 and TRBJ1-1; a possible D gene is TRBD1 (5 bases). The CDR3 covers 14 residues. The germline V and J ends were trimmed by 0 bases and 4 bases, with 9 bases remaining between them. Germline loops: CDR1 SGHVS, CDR2 FQNEAQ. The CDR3 spells CASSLAGGSTEAFF. CDR3 bases: TGTGCCAGCAGCTTAGCGGGGGGGAGCACTGAAGCTTTCTTT.

The chain carries TRBV3-1 (or the pseudogene TRBV3-2) and TRBJ1-4; a weak D match, TRBD1 (5 bases). Germline CDR1 reads LGHDT; CDR2 reads YNNKEL (reference sequence). The CDR3 loop spans 16 amino acids. V lost 5 bases and J 8 bases, leaving 21 bases between the germline ends. The CDR3 loop reads CASSEIARVGSEKLFF. CDR3 sequence (DNA): TGTGCCAGCAGCGAGATCGCCAGGGTGGGAAGCGAAAAACTGTTTTTT.

The gene calls are TRBV9 and TRBJ2-7; 9 bases are shared with TRBD1. CDR3 length: 16 residues. CDR1 and CDR2 from the germline V gene are SGDLS and YYNGEE. Losses at the gene ends were 0 bases for V and 0 bases for J; bases not matched to a gene: 4. The CDR3 coding sequence is TGTGCCAGCAGCGTAGGTGCGGGACAGGGCTCCTACGAGCAGTACTTC. Translation: CASSVGAGQGSYEQYF.

This clone was detected once. V gene TRBV7-3 combines with J gene TRBJ2-1; D uncertain. Germline V gene data show CDR1 as SGHTA and CDR2 as FQGTGA. The CDR3 totals 14 residues. Trimming stripped 1 base from V and 4 bases from J, with 8 bases between. DNA of the CDR3: TGTGCCAGCAGCTTAAACCGAGATTACAATGAGCAGTTCTTC. This encodes CASSLNRDYNEQFF.

The V gene is TRBV7-2, the J gene TRBJ2-1; no reliable D call. The germline gives CDR1 SGHTA, CDR2 FQGNSA. The V gene lost 4 bases and the J gene lost 0 bases, with 7 bases spanning the gap. The CDR3 has 14 amino acids. The CDR3: CASSSGGSYNEQFF. The CDR3 DNA reads as TGTGCCAGCAGCTCTGGCGGCTCCTACAATGAGCAGTTCTTC.

The chain employs TRBV7-8 and TRBJ2-5, with 9 positions matching TRBD2. Germline V gives CDR1 SGHVS, CDR2 FQNEAQ. The CDR3 covers 17 residues. The ends lost 1 base at V and 2 bases at J; junction bases unmatched: 8. This CDR3 is CASSLEPAGGWQETQYF. The CDR3 DNA sequence: TGTGCCAGCAGCTTAGAACCGGCGGGAGGGTGGCAAGAGACCCAGTACTTC. Full variable domain (remainder filled in from reference TRBV7-8 and TRBJ2-5): GAGVSQSPRYKVAKRGQDVALRCDPISGHVSLFWYQQALGQGPEFLTYFQNEAQLDKSGLPSDRFFAERPEGSVSTLKIQRTQQEDSAVYLCASSLEPAGGWQETQYFGPGTRLLVL.

This chain links TRBV28 with TRBJ1-1; 9 bases are shared with TRBD1. Germline values: CDR1 MDHEN, CDR2 SYDVKM. CDR3 length: 16 residues. V lost 10 bases to trimming and J lost 4 bases; unmatched junction nucleotides: 16. CDR3 sequence reads: CAITRDRVPFFTEAFF. CDR3 in DNA: TGTGCCATCACAAGGGACAGGGTCCCTTTTTTCACTGAAGCTTTCTTT.

This clone was recorded once. The chain is built from TRBV5-1 and TRBJ2-7; 10 bases align to TRBD1. The CDR3 is 15 residues long. Germline V gene sequence: CDR1 SGHRS, CDR2 YFSETQ. Losses at the gene ends were 5 bases for V and 7 bases for J; bases not matched to a gene: 12. In nucleotides, the CDR3 is TGCGCCAGCAGACTTAGCCGGGACAGGGGTGGAGAGCAGTACTTC. Amino acids: CASRLSRDRGGEQYF. The entire variable domain, with the rest obtained from reference TRBV5-1 and TRBJ2-7, is as follows: KAGVTQTPRYLIKTRGQQVTLSCSPISGHRSVSWYQQTPGQGLQFLFEYFSETQRNKGNFPGRFSGRQFSNSRSEMNVSTLELGDSALYLCASRLSRDRGGEQYFGPGTRLTVT.

This clone has just a few counts. The J gene is TRBJ2-4, the V gene TRBV6-2 or TRBV6-3; TRBD1 matches at 7 bases. V lost 6 bases and J lost 1; bases outside the gene matches: 3. There are 14 residues in the CDR3. Germline values: CDR1 MNHEY, CDR2 SVGEGT. CDR3 residues: CASSPTGAKNIQYF. In nucleotides, the CDR3 is TGTGCCAGCAGCCCGACAGGGGCCAAAAACATTCAGTACTTC.

V and J are TRBV28 and TRBJ1-2; 8 positions agree with TRBD1. Looked up from germline, CDR1 is MDHEN and CDR2 is SYDVKM. The J segment lost 8 bases and the V segment lost 1 base, leaving 6 bases of the junction unmatched. This CDR3 contains 14 residues. CDR3 sequence reads: CASSLLSRGQGYTF. The CDR3 region has the DNA TGTGCCAGCAGTTTATTATCCAGGGGGCAAGGCTACACCTTC.

This chain uses TRBV4-1 with TRBJ2-5; 8 bases are shared with TRBD1. V dropped 0 bases and J dropped 5; count of bases not matched to a gene: 8. Looked up from germline, CDR1 is MGHRA and CDR2 is YSYEKL. The length of the CDR3 is 16 residues. The chain's CDR3 is CASSQDRGRVGETQYF. CDR3 bases: TGCGCCAGCAGCCAAGACAGGGGGCGCGTTGGGGAGACCCAGTACTTC.

V usage is TRBV3-1 (or the pseudogene TRBV3-2) and J usage is TRBJ2-1; 9 nucleotides match TRBD1. The V and J ends lost 1 base and 4 bases, in that order; junction bases with no gene match: 2. The CDR3 contains 15 residues. Germline CDR1 LGHDT, CDR2 YNNKEL (reference sequence). CDR3 nucleotides: TGTGCCAGCAGCCAAGGGGGGACAGGGTACAATGAGCAGTTCTTC. It is translated as CASSQGGTGYNEQFF.

The rearrangement joins TRBV28 to TRBJ2-7, with no clear D. V lost 1 base to trimming and J lost 2 bases, with 9 bases between them. CDR1 MDHEN and CDR2 SYDVKM come from the germline V gene. The CDR3 loop spans 14 amino acids. The CDR3 sequence: CASSLSRHTYEQYF. As DNA, the CDR3 is TGTGCCAGCAGTTTATCCAGACATACCTACGAGCAGTACTTC.

The CDR3 protein is CASRAQSWRSSYNEQFF. In DNA, the CDR3 is TGTGCCAGCAGAGCCCAGTCGTGGCGGAGCTCCTACAATGAGCAGTTCTTC. The chain is built from TRBV27 and TRBJ2-1; D is unclear. The V gene lost 6 bases and the J gene lost 0 bases, with 18 bases spanning the gap. CDR1 is MNHEY and CDR2 is SMNVEV in the germline V gene (reference sequence). The CDR3 has 17 amino acids.

This chain uses TRBV24-1 with TRBJ2-1; 7 bases are a match to TRBD2. This CDR3 region has 16 residues. V was clipped by 0 bases and J by 7 bases; unmatched bases: 8. Germline V lookup: CDR1 KGHDR, CDR2 SFDVKD. CDR3: CATSDLPGGRRNEQFF. As DNA, the CDR3 is TGTGCCACCAGTGATTTGCCGGGCGGGAGAAGGAATGAGCAGTTCTTC.